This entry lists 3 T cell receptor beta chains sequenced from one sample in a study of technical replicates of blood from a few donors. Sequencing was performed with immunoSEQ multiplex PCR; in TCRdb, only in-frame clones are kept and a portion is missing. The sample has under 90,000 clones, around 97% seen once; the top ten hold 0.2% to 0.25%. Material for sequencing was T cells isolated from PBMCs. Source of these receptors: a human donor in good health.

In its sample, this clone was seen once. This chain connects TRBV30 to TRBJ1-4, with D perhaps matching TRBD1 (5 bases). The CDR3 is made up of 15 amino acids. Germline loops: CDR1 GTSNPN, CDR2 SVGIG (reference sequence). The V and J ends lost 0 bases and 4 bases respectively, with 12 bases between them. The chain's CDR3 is CAWSVPAGHNEKLFF. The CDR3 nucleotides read TGTGCCTGGAGTGTACCGGCAGGGCATAATGAAAAACTGTTTTTT.

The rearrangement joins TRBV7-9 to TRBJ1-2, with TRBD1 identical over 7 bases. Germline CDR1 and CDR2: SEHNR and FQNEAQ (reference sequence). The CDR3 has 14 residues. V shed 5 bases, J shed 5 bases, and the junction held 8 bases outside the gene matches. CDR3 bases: TGTGCCAGCAGCCCAGGGACAGACGGTTATGGCTACACCTTC. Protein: CASSPGTDGYGYTF.

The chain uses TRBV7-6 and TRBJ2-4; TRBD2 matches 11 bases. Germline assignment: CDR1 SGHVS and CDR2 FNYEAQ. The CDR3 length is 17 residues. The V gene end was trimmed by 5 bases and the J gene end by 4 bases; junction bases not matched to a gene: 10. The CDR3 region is CASSQRLAGNLKNIQYF. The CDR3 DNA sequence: TGTGCCAGCAGCCAGAGACTAGCGGGGAACCTTAAAAACATTCAGTACTTC.